The entry below gives a single T cell receptor beta chain sequence along with its context. The source of the sample is a study of T cells in localized non-small cell lung cancer. The protocol was immunoSEQ multiplex PCR, while the TCRdb copy is restricted to in-frame clones and leaves out a portion. The sample yields tens of thousands of clones, around 84% seen once. The material was PBMCs, obtained before any cancer treatment. This sequence originates from a female donor with stage II lung adenocarcinoma.

This CDR3 reads CASSGGQPRPYEQYF. CDR3 sequence (DNA): TGTGCCAGCAGCGGGGGGCAACCGAGGCCCTACGAGCAGTACTTC. This chain connects TRBV7-9 to TRBJ2-7; possibly TRBD1 or TRBD2 for D (6 bases each). The CDR3 has 15 amino acids. The V end lost 5 bases, the J end lost 2 bases, and 16 bases lay between the germline ends. CDR1 SEHNR and CDR2 FQNEAQ come from the germline V gene (reference sequence).